Presented here are 8 T cell receptor beta chains from one specimen sequenced in a study of technical replicates of blood from a handful of donors. Data came from immunoSEQ multiplex PCR; TCRdb stores just in-frame clones and leaves some out. Among approximately 16,000 clones listed, around nine tenths were seen once. Sequences were obtained from PBMCs. These receptors originate from a human donor in good health.

The rearrangement uses TRBV7-2 and TRBJ2-3, with TRBD2 identical over 9 bases. Germline CDR1 SGHTA, CDR2 FQGNSA. The junction had 3 bases not matched to a gene; V was cut back by 4 bases and J by 1 base. The CDR3 consists of 15 residues. The CDR3 loop is CASSSWTSGTDTQYF. DNA of the CDR3: TGTGCCAGCAGCTCATGGACTAGCGGCACAGATACGCAGTATTTT.

The chain combines TRBV19 with TRBJ2-3; D possibly corresponds to TRBD2 (5 bases). Germline V gene lookup returns CDR1 LNHDA and CDR2 SQIVND (reference sequence). V lost 0 bases and J lost 8, with 15 bases in between. The CDR3 covers 15 residues. The CDR3 region has the DNA TGTGCCAGTAGTATAGAGTCTAGCATATCGGGTACGCAGTATTTT. This encodes CASSIESSISGTQYF. The full variable domain, completed using reference TRBV19 and TRBJ2-3, is DGGITQSPKYLFRKEGQNVTLSCEQNLNHDAMYWYRQDPGQGLRLIYYSQIVNDFQKGDIAEGYSVSREKKESFPLTVTSAQKNPTAFYLCASSIESSISGTQYFGPGTRLTVL.

Regarding this clone: One end of the junction varies from germline; a read error may be responsible. The chain has TRBV7-2 and TRBJ1-1; the D gene is possibly TRBD1 (5 bases). Looked up from germline, CDR1 is SGHTA and CDR2 is FQGNSA. This CDR3 has 14 residues. The CDR3 protein is CASSPRTPNTEAFF. In nucleotides, the CDR3 is TGTGCCAGCAGCCCCCGGACACCCAACACTGAGGCTTTCTTT.

The chain is built from TRBV19 and TRBJ2-2; 9 bases line up with TRBD2. The CDR3 has 14 residues. Germline V gene data show CDR1 as LNHDA and CDR2 as SQIVND (reference sequence). The V and J ends lost 5 bases and 7 bases, in that order; junction bases with no gene match: 5. The CDR3 coding sequence is TGTGCCAGTAGTGCCACAGCGGGAGGCGGGGAGCTGTTTTTT. Its protein product is CASSATAGGGELFF.

The chain recombines TRBV28 with TRBJ2-3; 8 nucleotides align to TRBD1. The V segment lost 8 bases and the J segment 0 bases; nucleotides outside the gene matches: 13. The CDR3 has 17 amino acids. Germline CDR1 reads MDHEN; CDR2 reads SYDVKM. This CDR3 reads CASPPSGTGGSTDTQYF. As DNA, the CDR3 is TGTGCCAGCCCACCCTCAGGGACAGGCGGTAGCACAGATACGCAGTATTTT.

The chain carries TRBV11-2 and TRBJ2-3, with 8 bases matching TRBD2. Losses at the gene ends were 5 bases for V and 0 bases for J; bases not matched to a gene: 4. Germline V CDR1 and CDR2: SGHAT, FQNNGV. This CDR3 contains 15 residues. CDR3 region: CASSISGASTDTQYF. The CDR3 DNA sequence: TGTGCCAGCAGCATTAGCGGGGCTAGCACAGATACGCAGTATTTT. The full variable domain, its missing parts supplied by reference TRBV11-2 and TRBJ2-3, is EAGVAQSPRYKIIEKRQSVAFWCNPISGHATLYWYQQILGQGPKLLIQFQNNGVVDDSQLPKDRFSAERLKGVDSTLKIQPAKLEDSAVYLCASSISGASTDTQYFGPGTRLTVL.

The CDR3 nucleotides are TGTGCCAGCAGTGCACAGGGGGCGAGGGCTCAGCCCCAGCATTTT. Translation gives CASSAQGARAQPQHF. The chain uses TRBV2 and TRBJ1-5, with 9 nucleotides matching TRBD1. The V gene end was trimmed by 4 bases and the J gene end by 6 bases; junction bases not matched to a gene: 7. Per the germline V gene, CDR1 is SNHLY and CDR2 is FYNNEI. The CDR3 has 15 amino acids.

The V call is TRBV10-2, the J call TRBJ1-5; D might be TRBD1 (6 bases). V shed 7 bases and J shed 4 bases, with 11 bases lying between them. Germline V gene lookup returns CDR1 WSHSY and CDR2 SAAADI. The CDR3 is 13 residues long. The CDR3, as DNA: TGCGCCAGCACAGGACAGTTAAATCAGCCCCAGCATTTT. Protein product: CASTGQLNQPQHF.